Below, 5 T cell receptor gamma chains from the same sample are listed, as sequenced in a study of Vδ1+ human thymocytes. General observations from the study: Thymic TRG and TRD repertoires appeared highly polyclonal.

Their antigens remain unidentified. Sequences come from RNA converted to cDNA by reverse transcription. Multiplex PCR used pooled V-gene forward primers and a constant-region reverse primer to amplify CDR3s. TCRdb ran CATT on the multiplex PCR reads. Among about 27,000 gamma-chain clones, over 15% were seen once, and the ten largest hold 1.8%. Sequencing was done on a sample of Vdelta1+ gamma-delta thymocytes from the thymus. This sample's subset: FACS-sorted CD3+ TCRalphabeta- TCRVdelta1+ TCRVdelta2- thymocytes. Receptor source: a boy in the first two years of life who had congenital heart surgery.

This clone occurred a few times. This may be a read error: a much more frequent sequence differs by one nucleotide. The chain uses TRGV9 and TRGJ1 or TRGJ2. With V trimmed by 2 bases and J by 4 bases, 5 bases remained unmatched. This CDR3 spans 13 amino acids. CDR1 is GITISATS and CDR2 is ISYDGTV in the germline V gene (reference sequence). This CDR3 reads CALWEGGYYKKLF. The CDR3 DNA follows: TGTGCCTTGTGGGAGGGGGGGTATTATAAGAAACTCTTT.

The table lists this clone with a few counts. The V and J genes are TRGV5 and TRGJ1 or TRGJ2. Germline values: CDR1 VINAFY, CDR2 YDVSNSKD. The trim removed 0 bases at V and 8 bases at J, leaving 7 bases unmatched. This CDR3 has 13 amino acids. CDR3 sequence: CATWDRRANKKLF. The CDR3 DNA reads TGTGCCACCTGGGACAGGAGAGCTAATAAGAAACTCTTT.

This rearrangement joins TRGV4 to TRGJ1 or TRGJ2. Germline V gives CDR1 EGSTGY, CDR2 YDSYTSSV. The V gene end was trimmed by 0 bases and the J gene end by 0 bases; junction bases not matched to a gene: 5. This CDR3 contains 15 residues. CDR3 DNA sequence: TGTGCCACCTGGGATGGGGTTTCGAATTATTATAAGAAACTCTTT. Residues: CATWDGVSNYYKKLF.

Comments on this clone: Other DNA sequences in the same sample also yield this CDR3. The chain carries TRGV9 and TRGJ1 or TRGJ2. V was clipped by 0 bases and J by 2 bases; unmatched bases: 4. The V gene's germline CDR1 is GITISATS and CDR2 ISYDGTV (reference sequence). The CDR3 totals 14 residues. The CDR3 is CALWEVVDYYKKLF. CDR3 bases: TGTGCCTTGTGGGAGGTGGTGGATTATTATAAGAAACTCTTT.

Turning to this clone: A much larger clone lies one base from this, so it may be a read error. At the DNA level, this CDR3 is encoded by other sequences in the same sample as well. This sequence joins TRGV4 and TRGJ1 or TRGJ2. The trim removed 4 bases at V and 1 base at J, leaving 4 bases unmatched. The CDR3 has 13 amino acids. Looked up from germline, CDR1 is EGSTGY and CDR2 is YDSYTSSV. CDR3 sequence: CATWDPNYYKKLF. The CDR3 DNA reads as TGTGCCACCTGGGACCCCAATTATTATAAGAAACTCTTT.